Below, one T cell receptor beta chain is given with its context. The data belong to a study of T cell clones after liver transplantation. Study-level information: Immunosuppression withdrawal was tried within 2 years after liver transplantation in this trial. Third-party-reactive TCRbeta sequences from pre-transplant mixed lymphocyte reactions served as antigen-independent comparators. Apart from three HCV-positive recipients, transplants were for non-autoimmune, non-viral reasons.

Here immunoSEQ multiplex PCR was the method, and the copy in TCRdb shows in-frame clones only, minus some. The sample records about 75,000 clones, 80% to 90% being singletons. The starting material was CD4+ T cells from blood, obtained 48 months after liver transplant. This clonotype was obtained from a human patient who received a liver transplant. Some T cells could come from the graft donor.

The CDR3 reads CASSVDLGSNEQFF. The CDR3 bases are TGTGCCAGCAGCGTAGATTTAGGGAGCAATGAGCAGTTCTTC. The chain is built from TRBV9 and TRBJ2-1; possibly TRBD2 for D (5 bases). Germline values: CDR1 SGDLS, CDR2 YYNGEE. Trimming pared 0 bases from V and 6 bases from J, leaving 10 bases between. This CDR3 is 14 amino acids long.